These 32 T cell receptor beta chains were all obtained from the same sample, sequenced in a study of T cells in Graves' hyperthyroidism and ophthalmopathy. The source material, RNA transcripts, was used to amplify TCR beta CDR3 regions. Researchers ran a first-round RT-PCR on the TCR CDR3 using the HTBI primer set. TCRdb recomputed calls from the multiplex PCR reads with MiXCR, one row per CDR3 protein. The table shows around 400,000 distinct CDR3 sequences, with 15% to 18% occurring only once. The sequenced sample consisted of blood. These receptors were taken from a woman younger than 35 with Graves' hyperthyroidism that later progressed to Graves' ophthalmopathy.

This clonotype has more than one count but fewer than ten. V is TRBV29-1 and J is TRBJ2-2, with 7 nucleotides matching TRBD1. V gave up 7 bases and J gave up 1 base; unmatched junction bases: 15. This CDR3 has 17 amino acids. The germline V gene encodes CDR1 SQVTM and CDR2 ANQGSEA. The CDR3 spells CSACPGGADVNTGELFF. The CDR3 bases are TGCAGCGCCTGCCCAGGGGGTGCGGACGTGAACACCGGGGAGCTGTTTTTT.

This clonotype was observed a few times. The chain is built from TRBV28 and TRBJ2-7; D gene unclear. V lost 3 bases to trimming and J lost 1 base, with 13 bases between them. The germline V gene encodes CDR1 MDHEN and CDR2 SYDVKM. The CDR3 spans 15 residues. The CDR3 sequence is CASSFGLRRSYEQYF. The CDR3 DNA is TGTGCCAGCAGTTTCGGCCTCAGGCGGTCCTACGAGCAGTACTTC. Full variable domain (rest looked up from reference TRBV28 and TRBJ2-7): DVKVTQSSRYLVKRTGEKVFLECVQDMDHENMFWYRQDPGLGLRLIYFSYDVKMKEKGDIPEGYSVSREKKERFSLILESASTNQTSMYLCASSFGLRRSYEQYFGPGTRLTVT.

V and J are TRBV4-1 and TRBJ2-7; D not certain. This CDR3 is built from 17 residues. From germline, CDR1 is MGHRA and CDR2 YSYEKL. Trimming took off 0 bases at V and 3 bases at J, with 18 bases between the two ends. The CDR3 DNA is TGCGCCAGCAGCCAAGATCCACGGATGGGATCTTTCTACGAGCAGTACTTC. It specifies CASSQDPRMGSFYEQYF.

A note on this clonotype: This sequence may be a read error, since a much larger clone differs from it by one base. The chain employs TRBV18 and TRBJ2-5; 9 nucleotides line up with TRBD1. This CDR3 is built from 17 residues. The germline gives CDR1 KGHSH, CDR2 LQKENI. The CDR3 nucleotides are TGTTCCAGCTCACCAAGAAACCGGGACAGGGAAGCAGAGACCCAGTACTTC. The encoded protein is CSSSPRNRDREAETQYF.

This clonotype was picked up a small number of times. The genes are TRBV24-1 and TRBJ2-1; possibly TRBD1 or TRBD2 for D (5 bases each). The V and J ends lost 3 bases and 0 bases respectively, with 14 bases between them. The CDR3 covers 17 residues. Germline values: CDR1 KGHDR, CDR2 SFDVKD. CDR3: CATSDRRDPYSYNEQFF. DNA of the CDR3: TGTGCCACCAGTGATCGCCGGGACCCCTACTCCTACAATGAGCAGTTCTTC.

This sequence joins TRBV11-2 and TRBJ2-3; D assignment may be TRBD1 or TRBD2 (5 bases each). Germline assignment: CDR1 SGHAT and CDR2 FQNNGV. This CDR3 is built from 14 residues. V lost 3 bases, J lost 6 bases, and 13 bases lay in between. CDR3 nucleotide sequence: TGTGCCAGCAGCTTGGTGACGGGGCCCGATACGCAGTATTTT. Its protein product is CASSLVTGPDTQYF.

The rearrangement links TRBV20-1 to TRBJ1-1; D might be TRBD1 (6 bases). CDR3 size: 14 residues. Germline V CDR1 and CDR2: DFQATT, SNEGSKA (reference sequence). Trimming took off 0 bases at V and 4 bases at J, with 12 bases between the two ends. CDR3 bases: TGCAGTGCTAGAGATTCGGGGGCGGTCACTGAAGCTTTCTTT. Protein product: CSARDSGAVTEAFF.

The V gene is TRBV27, the J gene TRBJ2-5; 9 nucleotides match TRBD2. Trimming at V came to 1 base and at J to 0 bases, leaving 6 bases not matched to a gene. This CDR3 is 17 amino acids long. Germline V CDR1 and CDR2: MNHEY, SMNVEV (reference sequence). The CDR3 reads CASSLFQTSGYQETQYF. DNA of the CDR3: TGTGCCAGCAGTTTATTTCAGACTAGCGGTTACCAAGAGACCCAGTACTTC.

This clonotype was observed many times. This chain connects TRBV2 to TRBJ2-1, with TRBD1 as a possible D gene (5 bases). This CDR3 is 14 amino acids long. Trimming took off 3 bases at V and 8 bases at J, with 14 bases between the two ends. From germline, CDR1 is SNHLY and CDR2 FYNNEI. In DNA, the CDR3 is TGTGCCAGCAGTGATTTAGGGGAAATCGATGAGCAGTTCTTC. It codes for CASSDLGEIDEQFF.

This clonotype was seen repeatedly, ten times or more. This chain links TRBV10-1 with TRBJ1-5, with unresolved D. The germline CDR1 and CDR2 sequences are WNHNN and SYGVQD (reference sequence). The ends were cut back, 9 bases at V and 5 bases at J, with 20 bases in the middle. The CDR3 covers 15 residues. This chain's CDR3 is CARPGEPRLDQPQHF. The CDR3 region has the DNA TGCGCCAGGCCCGGGGAACCTCGTTTGGATCAGCCCCAGCATTTT.

The chain joins TRBV2 to TRBJ2-2; 11 bases fit TRBD1. Trimming removed 5 bases from V and 1 base from J; junction bases left unmatched: 6. The CDR3 has 17 residues. Germline V gene sequence: CDR1 SNHLY, CDR2 FYNNEI. The CDR3: CASSTSGTGGNTGELFF. The DNA of the CDR3 is TGTGCCAGCAGTACCTCCGGGACAGGGGGGAACACCGGGGAGCTGTTTTTT.

This clonotype was counted between two and nine times. V is TRBV25-1 and J is TRBJ1-2; D is undetermined. V lost 4 bases and J lost 5, with 11 bases in between. Per the germline V gene, CDR1 is MGHDK and CDR2 is SYGVNS. This CDR3 has 13 residues. CDR3 region: CASSVSDAYGYTF. CDR3 in DNA: TGTGCCAGCAGTGTCTCAGATGCATATGGCTACACCTTC.

At least ten counts were recorded for this clonotype. The chain employs TRBV10-3 and TRBJ2-5; D ambiguous. The CDR3 is 14 amino acids. From germline, CDR1 is ENHRY and CDR2 SYGVKD. V lost 2 bases and J lost 4, with 11 bases in between. Here the CDR3 DNA reads TGTGCCATCAGTGAGCGTGGGTCGGGAGAGACCCAGTACTTC. Translation gives CAISERGSGETQYF.

This clonotype was found many times. This chain joins TRBV27 and TRBJ2-6; 8 nucleotides match TRBD2. Trimming removed 7 bases from V and 2 bases from J; junction bases left unmatched: 4. Germline CDR1 MNHEY, CDR2 SMNVEV (reference sequence). This CDR3 has 15 amino acids. CDR3 protein: CASTGGETGANVLTF. The CDR3 DNA is TGTGCCAGCACCGGGGGGGAGACTGGGGCCAACGTCCTGACTTTC.

This clonotype was seen many times. The chain is built from TRBV7-6 and TRBJ2-3; 9 bases map to TRBD2. This CDR3 has 16 residues. Germline-derived CDR1 and CDR2 are SGHVS and FNYEAQ. J lost 7 bases, V lost 4 bases, and 12 bases had no gene match. The CDR3 here is CASSSSTSGLTNTQYF. CDR3 bases: TGTGCCAGCAGCTCCTCGACTAGCGGCCTCACTAATACGCAGTATTTT. The variable domain in full, completed from reference TRBV7-6 and TRBJ2-3, reads GAGVSQSPRYKVTKRGQDVALRCDPISGHVSLYWYRQALGQGPEFLTYFNYEAQQDKSGLPNDRFSAERPEGSISTLTIQRTEQRDSAMYRCASSSSTSGLTNTQYFGPGTRLTVL.

This clonotype was observed once. Mismatch with germline at one junction end may stem from a read error. The rearrangement joins TRBV12-3 or TRBV12-4 to TRBJ2-4; D gene ambiguous. The CDR3 has 14 amino acids. The CDR3 nucleotides read TGTGCCAGCAGTTTTAGTTGGGCCAAAGACATTCAGTACTTC. Translation: CASSFSWAKDIQYF.

This rearrangement joins TRBV18 to TRBJ2-7, with D maybe TRBD2 (5 bases). The CDR3 extends over 14 amino acids. Trimming took off 0 bases at V and 6 bases at J, with 12 bases between the two ends. Germline CDR1 KGHSH, CDR2 LQKENI. The CDR3 DNA reads TGTGCCAGCTCACCACCCCACGGGGTCCTCGAGCAGTACTTC. As protein: CASSPPHGVLEQYF.

The chain recombines TRBV18 with TRBJ2-5, with a tentative D call TRBD1 (6 bases). The V gene lost 3 bases and the J gene lost 1 base, with 12 bases spanning the gap. The CDR3 is 15 amino acids. CDR1 and CDR2 (germline): KGHSH, LQKENI. CDR3 coding DNA: TGTGCCAGCTCACCGCCCGGGACACTCCAAGAGACCCAGTACTTC. Protein product: CASSPPGTLQETQYF.

This clonotype was seen a handful of times. The rearrangement uses TRBV4-2 and TRBJ1-5, with D perhaps TRBD1 (5 bases). CDR1 and CDR2 (germline): LGHNA, YNFKEQ. The germline V and J ends were trimmed by 0 bases and 5 bases, with 11 bases remaining between them. CDR3 length: 15 amino acids. In DNA, the CDR3 is TGTGCCAGCAGCCAAGAGAGGGTGGGGGATCAGCCCCAGCATTTT. Its protein is CASSQERVGDQPQHF.

The sample holds many counts of this clonotype. V usage is TRBV7-9 and J usage is TRBJ2-1; D gene uncertain. This CDR3 has 13 amino acids. Germline loops: CDR1 SEHNR, CDR2 FQNEAQ (reference sequence). Trimming pared 2 bases from V and 8 bases from J, leaving 10 bases between. This CDR3 is CASSLSPRDEQFF. DNA of the CDR3: TGTGCCAGCAGCTTATCCCCCCGCGATGAGCAGTTCTTC.

In its sample, this clonotype was seen many times. This chain uses TRBV18 with TRBJ2-1, with D perhaps TRBD2 (6 bases). Trimming took off 5 bases at V and 10 bases at J, with 18 bases between the two ends. Per germline, CDR1 KGHSH and CDR2 LQKENI. The CDR3 is 14 residues long. This CDR3 is CASSSRTRGMEQFF. Here the CDR3 DNA reads TGTGCCAGCTCATCACGGACCCGCGGGATGGAGCAGTTCTTC.

A few counts support this clonotype. The chain couples TRBV15 to TRBJ1-4, with TRBD1 identical over 8 bases. Per the germline V gene, CDR1 is LNHNV and CDR2 is YYDKDF (reference sequence). The trim removed 2 bases at V and 4 bases at J, leaving 6 bases unmatched. The CDR3 has 16 residues. This CDR3 reads CATSRPRTGNNEKLFF. CDR3 DNA sequence: TGTGCCACCAGCAGACCGAGGACAGGGAATAATGAAAAACTGTTTTTT.

V gene TRBV20-1 combines with J gene TRBJ1-1; D perhaps matches TRBD1 (5 bases). The germline V gene has CDR1 DFQATT and CDR2 SNEGSKA (reference sequence). The V end was cut by 0 bases, the J end by 6 bases, with 17 bases between. The CDR3 has 15 residues. CDR3 sequence (DNA): TGCAGTGCTAGAGAGATCTTAAAGACAGTCCCTGAAGCTTTCTTT. It yields the protein CSAREILKTVPEAFF.

This clonotype was observed a few times. The chain links TRBV14 to TRBJ2-7; 7 bases agree with TRBD1. Germline lookup yields CDR1 SGHDN and CDR2 FVKESK. The V and J ends lost 1 base and 3 bases, in that order; junction bases with no gene match: 6. The CDR3 totals 15 residues. The CDR3: CASSQAPGQIYEQYF. The DNA of the CDR3 is TGTGCCAGCAGCCAAGCCCCGGGACAGATCTACGAGCAGTACTTC.

J is TRBJ2-2 and V is TRBV20-1; D possibly corresponds to TRBD2 (6 bases). CDR3 length: 15 amino acids. Per the germline V gene, CDR1 is DFQATT and CDR2 is SNEGSKA (reference sequence). The germline V and J ends were trimmed by 0 bases and 7 bases, with 15 bases remaining between them. The CDR3 DNA reads as TGCAGTGCTAGAGAAGGATCTGGGGAGGTCGGGGAGCTGTTTTTT. Translation: CSAREGSGEVGELFF.

DNA for the CDR3: TGTGCCAGCAGCATCGACAGGGGGAACCGTTCACCCCTCCACTTT. It specifies CASSIDRGNRSPLHF. This chain joins TRBV11-2 and TRBJ1-6; 9 bases are a match to TRBD1. V lost 5 bases to trimming and J lost 9 bases; unmatched junction nucleotides: 8. This CDR3 is 15 amino acids long. In germline, CDR1 is SGHAT, CDR2 FQNNGV.

Only a few counts were recorded for this clonotype. The V call is TRBV27, the J call TRBJ1-3, with D possibly matching TRBD1 (6 bases). V was trimmed by 2 bases and J by 0 bases, leaving 8 bases between them. This CDR3 is 15 amino acids long. Looked up from germline, CDR1 is MNHEY and CDR2 is SMNVEV (reference sequence). The CDR3 reads CASSLRGNSGNTIYF. The DNA of the CDR3 is TGTGCCAGCAGTTTAAGGGGGAACTCTGGAAACACCATATATTTT.

The table lists this clonotype with a few counts. This rearrangement joins TRBV14 to TRBJ2-3, with no clear D. Germline values: CDR1 SGHDN, CDR2 FVKESK. The CDR3 loop spans 16 amino acids. Trimming cost V 0 bases and J 0 bases, with 10 bases left between them. CDR3 nucleotide sequence: TGTGCCAGCAGCCAAGAATCTGCCCAAAGCACAGATACGCAGTATTTT. Its protein product is CASSQESAQSTDTQYF. Based on the CDR3 plus reference TRBV14 and TRBJ2-3, the full variable domain is EAGVTQFPSHSVIEKGQTVTLRCDPISGHDNLYWYRRVMGKEIKFLLHFVKESKQDESGMPNNRFLAERTGGTYSTLKVQPAELEDSGVYFCASSQESAQSTDTQYFGPGTRLTVL.

The rearrangement uses TRBV10-3 and TRBJ2-3, with TRBD2 identical over 9 bases. This CDR3 region has 15 residues. Germline CDR1 is ENHRY and CDR2 is SYGVKD. V dropped 11 bases and J dropped 2; count of bases not matched to a gene: 11. The CDR3 loop is CASGGLAGSTDTQYF. The CDR3 nucleotides read TGTGCCTCGGGGGGGCTAGCGGGATCCACAGATACGCAGTATTTT.

This clonotype was counted many times. The CDR3 reads CASSLQGGSEAFF. CDR3 DNA sequence: TGTGCCAGCAGTCTTCAGGGAGGTAGTGAAGCTTTCTTT. The chain joins TRBV6-5 to TRBJ1-1; D might be TRBD1 (5 bases). Germline-derived CDR1 and CDR2 are MNHEY and SVGAGI. The CDR3 contains 13 residues. Deletions cut 5 bases from V and 7 bases from J, with 14 bases between.

This clonotype came up many times. This chain joins TRBV11-2 and TRBJ1-6, with TRBD1 as a possible D gene (5 bases). V lost 2 bases to trimming and J lost 12 bases, with 8 bases between them. This CDR3 is built from 12 residues. CDR1 and CDR2 from the germline V gene are SGHAT and FQNNGV. CDR3 nucleotides: TGTGCCAGCAGCTTATGGCAGGGACCCCTCCACTTT. Its protein product is CASSLWQGPLHF.

The chain couples TRBV4-1 to TRBJ2-7; 7 bases map to TRBD1. CDR1 and CDR2 from the germline V gene are MGHRA and YSYEKL. V dropped 4 bases and J dropped 3; count of bases not matched to a gene: 12. This CDR3 is 16 amino acids long. CDR3 sequence reads: CASSLLTGRGNYEQYF. CDR3 DNA: TGCGCCAGCAGCCTGCTGACAGGGCGAGGTAACTACGAGCAGTACTTC.